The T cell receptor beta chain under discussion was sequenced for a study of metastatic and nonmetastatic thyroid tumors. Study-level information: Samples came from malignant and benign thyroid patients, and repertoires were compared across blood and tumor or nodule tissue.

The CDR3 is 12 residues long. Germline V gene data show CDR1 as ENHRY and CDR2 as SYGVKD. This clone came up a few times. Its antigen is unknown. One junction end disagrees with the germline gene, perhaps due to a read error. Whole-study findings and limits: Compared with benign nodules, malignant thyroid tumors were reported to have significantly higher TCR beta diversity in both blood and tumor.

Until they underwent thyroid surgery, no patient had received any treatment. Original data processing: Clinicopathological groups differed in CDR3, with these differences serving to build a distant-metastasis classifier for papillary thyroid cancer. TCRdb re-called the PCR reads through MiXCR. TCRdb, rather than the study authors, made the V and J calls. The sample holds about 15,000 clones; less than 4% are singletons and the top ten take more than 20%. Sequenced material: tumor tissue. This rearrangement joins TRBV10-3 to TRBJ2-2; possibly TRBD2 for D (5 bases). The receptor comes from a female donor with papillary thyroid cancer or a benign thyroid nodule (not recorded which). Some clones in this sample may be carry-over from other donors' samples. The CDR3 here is CAIRRNTGELSF. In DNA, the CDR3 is TGTGCCATCAGGAGGAACACCGGGGAGCTGTCTTTT.